Listed here is a single T cell receptor beta chain. Its recognized antigen is unknown. The input lacks base qualities; no much larger clone sits a single base away. The data belong to a study of shared clonotypes between healthy human individuals (dated by TCRdb to about 2020). A note on the overall study: The cohort included a few men and a couple of women between 18 and 49 years of age. Blood TCR repertoires of a handful of healthy adults were deeply sequenced to estimate repertoire size and the extent of clonotype sharing between individuals. Per donor, three plates each were used for CD4 naive and CD4 memory, two for CD8 naive, and one for CD8 memory. Each donor's leukapheresis produced roughly between roughly 0.85 and 9.5 billion PBMCs. To increase sequencing depth and limit assay-specific biases, different laboratories used diverse techniques to prepare libraries and sequence TCR repertoires. Results and caveats for the whole study, not just this receptor: Sampling was limited to blood, and TCR repertoires in tissue likely differ from TCR repertoires in blood. Pairwise subsampling led to the expectation that sequencing depth would affect the degree of clonotype sharing among donors. Because the study included only a small number of donors, the genetic and exposure-history diversity represented was limited. Rarefaction of sorted-subset datasets indicated incomplete sequencing despite the large sequencing depth. Estimated clonotype richness was generally larger for naive than for memory subsets. Across four donors, 4.5% to 6.5% of naive CD4, roughly 3.3% of naive CD8, 2.3% of memory CD4, and 0.4% to 0.45% of memory CD8 clonotypes were shared. Compared with non-shared clonotypes, clonotypes shared by all four sorted-subset donors had higher generation probabilities.

Using the deep immunoSEQ assay, TCR CDR3 regions were amplified from genomic DNA by multiplex PCR. Genomic DNA extracted from each cell subset was distributed evenly over all wells of several immunoSEQ 96-well plates, and each plate served as one replicate. For sorted subsets, each replicate PCR was loaded with about 0.2 ug genomic DNA, equivalent to approximately 33,000 T cell genomes. Purified libraries were quantified with a Qubit 3.0 fluorometer, sized on a Bioanalyzer 2100, and re-quantified with the KAPA Library Quantification kit. Every immunoSEQ 96-well plate was sequenced on a separate single-read 150-cycle Illumina NextSeq 550 flow cell. Concerning the study's data processing: The immunoSEQ output contained only junctional sequences without quality scores, so filtering could not match that applied to full-length reads. To assign V/J genes and CDR3, sequences were annotated using PyIR, a Python wrapper for IgBLAST v1.9, with IMGT germline references. Reads were removed for weak V/J assignments (E-value above 1e-6), missing CDR3, stop codons, out-of-frame junctions, or ambiguous translated residues. A V3J clonotype was defined by an identical inferred V gene, J gene, and CDR3 amino acid sequence. The percentage overlap between two repertoires was calculated by dividing the number of shared unique clonotypes by the size of the smaller repertoire. Richness of each repertoire was evaluated using RTK rarefaction, the Chao1 estimator, and Recon v2.1 estimates of unobserved clonotypes. For all TCRbeta clonotypes obtained by the gDNA method from a handful of donors, generation probabilities were computed with OLGA. In its TCRdb copy, this immuneACCESS table keeps in-frame sequences only and misses some clones. Where compared with another copy, unresolved V genes explain less than half of these, and the others have no known cause. V, J and clone size reflect that table, while D and trimming were determined from the DNA. The sample has about 2.4 million clones on record, approximately 93% of them singletons. The ten biggest clones cover roughly 0.39% of the sample.

Trimmed from V: 8 bases; trimmed from J: 4 bases; junction bases lacking a gene match: 5. The CDR3 runs 14 amino acids, cysteine and phenylalanine included. The entry retains the CDR3 DNA only, 42 bases that are in frame from base 1. According to the germline V gene, CDR1 reads MDHEN and CDR2 reads SYDVKM. The donors were healthy, HIV-negative adults who had no recently reported acute infections or vaccinations. Every donor was a Caucasian adult living in Nashville, Tennessee, USA. CD4+ T cells were enriched by magnetic negative selection; naive cells were then positively selected on CD45RA, and the negative fraction formed the memory subset. After blood collection by leukapheresis, PBMCs were isolated using Ficoll-Histopaque density gradient centrifugation and then cryopreserved in the vapor phase of liquid nitrogen. Analytical flow cytometry was used to check the purity and quantity of every magnetically sorted T cell population. Genomic DNA was isolated from each sorted fraction and quantified by UV absorbance on a Nanodrop 2000c.

The material sequenced was naive CD4+ T cells from PBMCs. The cell subset or site tag for this specimen amounts to: CD45RA+ positively selected. The sequence derives from a man in his late teens or twenties in good health. Some clones in this sample may be carry-over from other donors' samples. This chain is built from TRBV28 and TRBJ2-1; 10 bases in between match TRBD1. The nucleotides are TGTGCCAGCGTCGGGGGACAGGGGTACAATGAGCAGTTCTTC. This encodes CASVGGQGYNEQFF.